Shown below are 10 T cell receptor beta chains from a single sample sequenced in a study of blood T cell repertoires in COVID-19. The assay was immunoSEQ multiplex PCR, and TCRdb's table has in-frame clones only and misses some. This table holds some 150,000 clones, approximately 90% found once. Sequenced sample: peripheral blood. The receptors come from a woman aged 45-65 years with acute or convalescent COVID-19.

CDR3 sequence: CASSPGRAGGEQTQYF. In DNA form, the CDR3 reads TGTGCCAGCAGCCCCGGTCGAGCGGGAGGAGAACAGACCCAGTACTTC. The chain combines TRBV13 with TRBJ2-5; the match to TRBD2 covers 9 bases. V shed 5 bases and J 6 bases; nucleotides not matched to a gene: 13. From germline, CDR1 is PRHDT and CDR2 FYEKMQ (reference sequence). The CDR3 loop spans 16 amino acids. The variable domain in full, with the rest retrieved from reference TRBV13 and TRBJ2-5, is AAGVIQSPRHLIKEKRETATLKCYPIPRHDTVYWYQQGPGQDPQFLISFYEKMQSDKGSIPDRFSAQQFSDYHSELNMSSLELGDSALYFCASSPGRAGGEQTQYFGPGTRLLVL.

V usage is TRBV30 and J usage is TRBJ2-7; D remains ambiguous. V lost 1 base and J lost 7, with 11 bases in between. CDR3 length: 12 amino acids. Looked up from germline, CDR1 is GTSNPN and CDR2 is SVGIG (reference sequence). The CDR3 reads CAWSDRWLEQYF. CDR3 in DNA: TGTGCCTGGAGTGACCGGTGGTTGGAGCAGTACTTC. Full variable domain (rest looked up from reference TRBV30 and TRBJ2-7): SQTIHQWPATLVQPVGSPLSLECTVEGTSNPNLYWYRQAAGRGLQLLFYSVGIGQISSEVPQNLSASRPQDRQFILSSKKLLLSDSGFYLCAWSDRWLEQYFGPGTRLTVT.

J is TRBJ2-7 and V is TRBV11-3; 8 positions agree with TRBD1. Trimming took 2 bases from V and 5 from J; bases not matched to a gene: 5. The CDR3 is 14 amino acids. Germline V CDR1 and CDR2: SGHNT, YENEEA. Here the CDR3 reads CASSLSRGPHEQYF. In nucleotides, the CDR3 is TGTGCCAGCAGCTTAAGCAGGGGGCCCCACGAGCAGTACTTC.

This chain connects TRBV19 to TRBJ2-3; no clear D. V lost 4 bases to trimming and J lost 2 bases, with 10 bases between them. The germline gives CDR1 LNHDA, CDR2 SQIVND (reference sequence). The CDR3 sequence is 14 residues long. The CDR3 nucleotides read TGTGCCAGTAGTACGCTTAACACCACAGATACGCAGTATTTT. Translating gives CASSTLNTTDTQYF.

The V call is TRBV24-1, the J call TRBJ2-5, with 7 bases fitting TRBD1. The CDR3 runs 17 residues. V shed 4 bases, J shed 4 bases, and the junction held 14 bases outside the gene matches. CDR1 is KGHDR, CDR2 SFDVKD, per germline. Here the CDR3 reads CATSDPSRQGGVETQYF. The CDR3 region has the DNA TGTGCCACCAGTGACCCAAGCAGACAGGGCGGTGTAGAGACCCAGTACTTC.

J is TRBJ2-1 and V is TRBV9; D gene uncertain. The CDR3 length is 12 residues. V was pared by 4 bases and J by 5 bases, with 7 bases between. The V gene's germline CDR1 is SGDLS and CDR2 YYNGEE. This CDR3 is CASSPSDNEQFF. The CDR3 DNA reads TGTGCCAGCAGCCCCTCAGACAATGAGCAGTTCTTC.

The rearrangement uses TRBV3-1 (or the pseudogene TRBV3-2) and TRBJ1-1; 8 positions agree with TRBD1. Germline CDR1 reads LGHDT; CDR2 reads YNNKEL (reference sequence). The length of the CDR3 is 15 residues. J lost 5 bases, V lost 4 bases, and 9 bases had no gene match. For the CDR3, the DNA is TGTGCCAGCAGCCCCCAGGGGGCCAGGTTGACTGAAGCTTTCTTT. Amino acids: CASSPQGARLTEAFF.

The chain carries TRBV7-9 and TRBJ2-7; D might be TRBD1 (5 bases). The germline V gene has CDR1 SEHNR and CDR2 FQNEAQ (reference sequence). V was trimmed by 3 bases and J by 0 bases, leaving 9 bases between them. This CDR3 is built from 14 residues. The CDR3 DNA reads TGTGCCAGCAGCTTGGACAATCTCTCCTACGAGCAGTACTTC. It yields the protein CASSLDNLSYEQYF.

This chain connects TRBV4-1 to TRBJ1-3, with 8 nucleotides matching TRBD1. There are 18 residues in the CDR3. V gave up 1 base and J gave up 0 bases; unmatched junction bases: 8. Germline V gene data show CDR1 as MGHRA and CDR2 as YSYEKL. The CDR3 nucleotides are TGCGCCAGCAGCCAAGGGGCTGGACAGGGACCCTCTGGAAACACCATATATTTT. Translation gives CASSQGAGQGPSGNTIYF.

The rearrangement uses TRBV11-2 and TRBJ2-5; no definite D call. This CDR3 is built from 14 residues. V gave up 5 bases and J gave up 3 bases, with 13 bases separating them. Germline V gene sequence: CDR1 SGHAT, CDR2 FQNNGV. CDR3 region: CASSPRPQKETQYF. CDR3 nucleotide sequence: TGTGCCAGCAGCCCCCGCCCCCAGAAAGAGACCCAGTACTTC.